This T cell receptor (beta chain) was recovered during a study of cytomegalovirus exposure and HLA in healthy donors. Study results and caveats: In a later analysis, most CMV-associated TCR beta chains appeared HLA-restricted.

Deletions cut 0 bases from V and 0 bases from J, with 12 bases between. This CDR3 is built from 17 residues. Looked up from germline, CDR1 is KGHSH and CDR2 is LQKENI. On this clone itself: Its specificity is not known.

The PCR employed 60 Vbeta primers together with 13 Jbeta primers. TCRdb's table, derived via immunoSEQ multiplex PCR, lists solely in-frame clones and lacks some. The sample gives more than 150,000 clones, roughly 75% of which show up once; 7.7% is in the top ten. The receptor's source is a woman aged 40 to 49 in good health and CMV-seropositive. Sequencing was done on a sample of PBMCs. The V and J genes are TRBV18 and TRBJ1-3; the D is unclear. Here the CDR3 reads CASSPPLGRTSGNTIYF. CDR3 nucleotide sequence: TGTGCCAGCTCACCACCCTTAGGGAGGACCTCTGGAAACACCATATATTTT.